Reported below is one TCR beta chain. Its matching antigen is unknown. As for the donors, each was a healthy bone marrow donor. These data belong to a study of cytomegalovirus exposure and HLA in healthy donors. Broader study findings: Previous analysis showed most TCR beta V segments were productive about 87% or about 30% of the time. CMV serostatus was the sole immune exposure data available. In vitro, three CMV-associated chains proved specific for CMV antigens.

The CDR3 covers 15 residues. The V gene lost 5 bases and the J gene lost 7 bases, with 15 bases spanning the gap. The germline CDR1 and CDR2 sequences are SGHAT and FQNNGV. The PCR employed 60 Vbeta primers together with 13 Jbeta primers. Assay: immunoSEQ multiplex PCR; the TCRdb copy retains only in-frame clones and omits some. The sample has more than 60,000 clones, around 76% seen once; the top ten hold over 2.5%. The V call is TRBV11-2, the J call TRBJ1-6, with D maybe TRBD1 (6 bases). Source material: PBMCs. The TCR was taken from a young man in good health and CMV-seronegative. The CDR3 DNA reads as TGTGCCAGCAGCGAAAGTACAGGGAGCAATTCACCCCTCCACTTT. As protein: CASSESTGSNSPLHF.